This T cell receptor beta chain was obtained from a study of T-cell reconstitution after alpha-beta-depleted transplantation in children (dated by TCRdb to between 2015 and 2016). In terms of the full investigation: Using TCR repertoire profiling, the study followed T-cell immune reconstitution in a quantitative way in children after TCRalphabeta/CD19-depleted allogeneic hematopoietic cell transplantation.

Results the study describes overall, beyond this receptor: In some patients, the high TCRbeta diversity seen at day 60 was put down to recipient T cells and intrathymic progenitors that had survived conditioning. Apparently early alphabetaT-cell count recovery about two months after transplant reportedly relied on only several hundred rapidly expanded clones derived from non-depleted graft cells. The frequencies of hyperexpanded clones fell over the following months, and after one year, T-cell counts and TCRbeta diversity were mostly attributed to newly produced T cells.

The protocol used for the library was PCR. TCRdb names Illumina HiSeq 2500 as the instrument used. TCR libraries were prepared with molecular barcoding, using unique molecular identifiers to normalize TCRbeta repertoire quantification. TCRdb reran the public reads through fastp at Q25 and MiXCR, keeping productive beta chains. Entries that share a CDR3 protein sequence are merged under the most common genes and DNA. The sample table lists 400,000 to 450,000 distinct CDR3 sequences, over 40% of them with a count of one. Jointly, the top ten make up 27% of the sample. The table lists this clonotype with a count of one. Its antigen specificity is not known. The record has no base qualities; no much larger clone is one base away. A lone read is weak support. The treatment or condition label, read with the paper, signifies: allogeneic hematopoietic cell transplantation with graft depleted of TCRalphabeta T cells and CD19 B cells. The children who served as transplant recipients had been given grafts of TCRalphabeta/CD19-depleted allogeneic hematopoietic cells.

The TCR originated in a girl between 2 and 10 years old with aplastic anemia, due to receive a stem cell transplant. The sample here was PBMCs, taken before TCRalphabeta/CD19-depleted stem cell transplant.

The CDR3 protein is CASSLDSGVATGELFF. The nucleotide sequence is given as TGTGCCAGCAGCTTGGATTCCGGGGTCGCGACCGGGGAGCTGTTTTTT. The rearranged chain carries TRBV7-3 and TRBJ2-2; a tentative D match to TRBD2 spans 5 bases. The CDR3 runs 16 residues from the cysteine to the phenylalanine. Left in the record is the CDR3 DNA by itself, 48 bases read in frame from the first base. V is cut by 3 bases and J by 5 bases, and the space between the germline ends is 16 bases. CDR1 and CDR2, per the germline V gene, are SGHTA and FQGTGA.